The T cell receptor (beta chain) under discussion was sequenced for a study of T cell repertoires in cytomegalovirus infection. Study overall: Evidence of both CMV infection and a matching HLA type came from public TCR beta signatures. General observations from the study: The study found HLA-C-restricted CMV-specific TCR beta clonotypes dominating the ex vivo response.

This clonotype was observed a few times. Its target is unknown. CDR1 and CDR2 (germline): SQVTM, ANQGSEA. V lost 2 bases to trimming and J lost 4 bases, with 10 bases between them. The CDR3 extends over 13 amino acids. MiXCR, run by TCRdb on the reads, gives a single entry per CDR3 protein. The sample holds more than 650,000 distinct CDR3 sequences; approximately 40% are singletons and the top ten take 2.8%. The V and J genes are TRBV29-1 and TRBJ2-3; D unclear. Material for sequencing was PBMCs. This receptor was identified in a human donor in good health (CMV status not recorded). Some clones in this sample may be carry-over from other donors' samples. CDR3 sequence: CSVERSRADTQYF. The DNA for the CDR3 is TGCAGCGTTGAACGTTCTAGGGCAGATACGCAGTATTTT.